These 19 T cell receptor beta chains were all obtained from the same sample, sequenced in a study of shared clonotypes between healthy human individuals. Sequenced by immunoSEQ multiplex PCR; TCRdb stores in-frame clones only, minus some. The data show about 690,000 clones, 90% seen once. Sequences were obtained from memory CD8+ T cells from PBMCs. As for subset: CD45RO+ cells pooled with CCR7-negative TemRA cells. Receptor source: a man in his late teens or twenties in good health. Some clones in this sample may be carry-over from other donors' samples.

This chain links TRBV5-6 with TRBJ2-1; D might be TRBD2 (6 bases). This CDR3 is 15 amino acids long. V lost 0 bases, J lost 8 bases, and 15 bases lay in between. From germline, CDR1 is SGHDT and CDR2 YYEEEE. This CDR3 reads CASSLGPGVPHEQFF. In DNA form, the CDR3 reads TGTGCCAGCAGCTTGGGGCCGGGAGTCCCCCATGAGCAGTTCTTC.

This clone was found once. The chain couples TRBV6-6 to TRBJ2-1, with D possibly TRBD2 on 5 matching bases. This CDR3 comprises 15 residues. V was shortened by 1 base and J by 13 bases, with 20 bases between the two germline ends. Germline V CDR1 and CDR2: MNHNY, SVGAGI (reference sequence). The DNA for the CDR3 is TGTGCCAGCAGTTACTGGCTCGAGGGAGAACGAACTCAGTTCTTC. It yields the protein CASSYWLEGERTQFF.

A note on this clone: A read error may be the cause here, since a much bigger clone is one base away. The V gene is TRBV6-4, the J gene TRBJ2-3; 12 bases align to TRBD2. Germline V lookup: CDR1 MRHNA, CDR2 SNTAGT. The V segment lost 6 bases and the J segment 4 bases; nucleotides outside the gene matches: 5. The CDR3 runs 15 residues. CDR3 DNA sequence: TGTGCCAGCAGCCTGACTAGCGGGAGCCCAGATACGCAGTATTTT. Translating gives CASSLTSGSPDTQYF.

This chain links TRBV10-3 with TRBJ1-1; 10 nucleotides agree with TRBD1. V shed 9 bases and J 5 bases; nucleotides not matched to a gene: 6. The CDR3 consists of 13 residues. The V gene's germline CDR1 is ENHRY and CDR2 SYGVKD. This chain's CDR3 is CAIRTGGETEAFF. The DNA for the CDR3 is TGTGCCATTCGGACAGGGGGTGAAACTGAAGCTTTCTTT.

This clone has just a few counts. The genes are TRBV11-2 and TRBJ1-1; TRBD1 aligns across 11 bases. Per germline, CDR1 SGHAT and CDR2 FQNNGV. The CDR3 consists of 14 residues. J was trimmed by 3 bases and V by 8 bases; bases with no gene match: 5. CDR3 DNA sequence: TGTGCCAGCTTACGGGACAGGGGGTACACTGAAGCTTTCTTT. Its translation: CASLRDRGYTEAFF.

The V call is TRBV9, the J call TRBJ2-3, with a tentative D call TRBD1 (5 bases). CDR3 length equals 13 residues. CDR1 and CDR2 from the germline V gene are SGDLS and YYNGEE. Trimming stripped 4 bases from V and 6 bases from J, with 12 bases between. CDR3 residues: CASSPLGPDTQYF. DNA of the CDR3: TGTGCCAGCAGCCCCTTGGGGCCCGATACGCAGTATTTT.

The chain recombines TRBV2 with TRBJ2-7; D not certain. Germline CDR1 reads SNHLY; CDR2 reads FYNNEI. The CDR3 covers 13 residues. Trimming pared 6 bases from V and 3 bases from J, leaving 12 bases between. The CDR3 loop reads CASRVNTLYEQYF. The CDR3 DNA is TGTGCCAGCAGAGTGAACACTCTCTACGAGCAGTACTTC.

This CDR3 is CASTEGYRSYEQYF. Here the CDR3 DNA reads TGTGCCAGTACCGAGGGGTACAGGTCCTACGAGCAGTACTTC. This rearrangement joins TRBV19 to TRBJ2-5, with D perhaps being TRBD1 or TRBD2 (5 bases each). The J call is doubtful: the DNA matches TRBJ2-7 better. Germline values: CDR1 LNHDA, CDR2 SQIVND (reference sequence). This CDR3 comprises 14 residues.

The V call is TRBV7-3, the J call TRBJ1-3; D is unresolved. V lost 5 bases to trimming and J lost 2 bases, with 7 bases between them. The CDR3 has 13 residues. Germline V lookup: CDR1 SGHTA, CDR2 FQGTGA. The CDR3 region is CASSQIAGNTIYF. Written as DNA, the CDR3 is TGTGCCAGCAGCCAGATAGCTGGAAACACCATATATTTT.

Details on this clone: A read error is possible here, since a much larger clone lies one base away. This chain connects TRBV28 to TRBJ2-3, with 9 bases aligning to TRBD1. J was trimmed by 0 bases and V by 5 bases; bases with no gene match: 3. Germline V gives CDR1 MDHEN, CDR2 SYDVKM. CDR3 length equals 15 residues. DNA for the CDR3: TGTGCCAGCAGTCTCGGGACAGGGAGCACAGATACGCAGTATTTT. This gives the protein CASSLGTGSTDTQYF.

V gene TRBV30 combines with J gene TRBJ1-4; 8 positions agree with TRBD1. V shed 1 base and J 14 bases; nucleotides not matched to a gene: 6. The CDR3 runs 12 residues. Germline CDR1 is GTSNPN and CDR2 is SVGIG (reference sequence). The CDR3 is CAWSDYRGSLFF. The CDR3 nucleotides read TGTGCCTGGAGTGATTACAGGGGGTCTCTGTTTTTT.

The rearrangement links TRBV28 to TRBJ1-1; TRBD1 is a possible D gene (6 bases). The germline CDR1 and CDR2 sequences are MDHEN and SYDVKM. V lost 5 bases, J lost 9 bases, and 22 bases lay in between. This CDR3 contains 15 residues. In nucleotides, the CDR3 is TGTGCCAGCAGTCCACCCTGGACAGCCGATGTGAAAGCTTTCTTT. It specifies CASSPPWTADVKAFF.

This chain joins TRBV11-3 and TRBJ2-7, with D uncertain. Germline V gene lookup returns CDR1 SGHNT and CDR2 YENEEA. Trimming left V 5 bases short and J 2 bases short, with 16 bases between. The CDR3 is 15 amino acids. This CDR3 is CASSLGAGATYEQYF. Here the CDR3 DNA reads TGTGCCAGCAGCCTTGGAGCAGGAGCAACCTACGAGCAGTACTTC.

This chain joins TRBV7-9 and TRBJ2-7; TRBD1 is a possible D gene (5 bases). CDR3 size: 13 residues. In germline, CDR1 is SEHNR, CDR2 FQNEAQ (reference sequence). Trimming cost V 5 bases and J 7 bases, with 15 bases left between them. The CDR3 nucleotides read TGTGCCAGCAGCCCATCTGGGGCGGAAGAGCAGTACTTC. It yields the protein CASSPSGAEEQYF.

Only a few counts were recorded for this clone. Other DNA sequences in the same sample also yield this CDR3. The rearrangement links TRBV9 to TRBJ2-2; D unclear. V shed 0 bases and J shed 6 bases, with 3 bases lying between them. This CDR3 has 12 amino acids. In germline, CDR1 is SGDLS, CDR2 YYNGEE. CDR3 in amino acids: CASSVASGELFF. CDR3 DNA: TGTGCCAGCAGCGTAGCTTCCGGGGAGCTGTTTTTT.

The rearrangement uses TRBV28 and TRBJ1-1, with 9 bases aligning to TRBD1. Trimming at V came to 5 bases and at J to 5 bases, leaving 12 bases not matched to a gene. CDR1 is MDHEN, CDR2 SYDVKM, per germline. The CDR3 runs to 16 residues. The CDR3 bases are TGTGCCAGCAGTCCCCCGGGACAGGGAACGGGGACTGAAGCTTTCTTT. It is translated as CASSPPGQGTGTEAFF.

The rearrangement uses TRBV2 and TRBJ1-4; no clear D gene. Germline V lookup: CDR1 SNHLY, CDR2 FYNNEI. V lost 4 bases to trimming and J lost 6 bases, with 15 bases between them. This CDR3 has 15 amino acids. This CDR3 reads CASSVLRREDEKLFF. The DNA of the CDR3 is TGTGCCAGCAGTGTACTCAGGAGGGAGGATGAAAAACTGTTTTTT.

The chain joins TRBV4-3 to TRBJ2-7; 7 bases agree with TRBD1. Germline trimming cut 1 base from V and 3 bases from J; bases unmatched to any gene: 6. The CDR3 covers 15 residues. Per the germline V gene, CDR1 is LGHNA and CDR2 is YSLEER. The CDR3 region is CASSQVPGQIYEQYF. CDR3 bases: TGCGCCAGCAGCCAAGTTCCGGGACAGATCTACGAGCAGTACTTC.

V and J are TRBV4-1 and TRBJ1-2, with TRBD1 as a possible D gene (6 bases). This CDR3 region has 14 residues. With 3 bases removed from V and 3 bases from J, the gap between germline ends came to 11 bases. The V gene's germline CDR1 is MGHRA and CDR2 YSYEKL. The CDR3 DNA reads as TGCGCCAGCAGCCATCCGGACAGCTACTATGGCTACACCTTC. Its protein product is CASSHPDSYYGYTF.